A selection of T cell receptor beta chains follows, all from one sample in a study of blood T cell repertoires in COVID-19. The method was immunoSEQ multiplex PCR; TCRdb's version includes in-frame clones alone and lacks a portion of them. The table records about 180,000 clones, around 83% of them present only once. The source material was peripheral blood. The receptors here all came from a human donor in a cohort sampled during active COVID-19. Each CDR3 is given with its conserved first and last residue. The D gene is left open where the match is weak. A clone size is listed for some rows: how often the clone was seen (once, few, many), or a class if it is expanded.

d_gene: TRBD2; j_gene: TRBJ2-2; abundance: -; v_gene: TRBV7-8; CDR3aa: CASSLSGGSNTGELFF; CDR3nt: TGTGCCAGCAGCCTTAGCGGGGGATCGAACACCGGGGAGCTGTTTTTT
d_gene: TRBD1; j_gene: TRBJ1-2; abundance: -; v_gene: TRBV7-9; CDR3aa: CASSLRDRGIYGYTF; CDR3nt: TGTGCCAGCAGCTTAAGGGACAGGGGGATCTATGGCTACACCTTC
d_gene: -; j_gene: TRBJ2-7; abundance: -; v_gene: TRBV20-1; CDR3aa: CSATGTYEQYF; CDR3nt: TGCAGTGCTACAGGGACTTACGAGCAGTACTTC
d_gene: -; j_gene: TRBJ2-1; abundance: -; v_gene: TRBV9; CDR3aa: CASSVAWEHYNEQFF; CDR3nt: TGTGCCAGCAGCGTAGCGTGGGAGCACTACAATGAGCAGTTCTTC
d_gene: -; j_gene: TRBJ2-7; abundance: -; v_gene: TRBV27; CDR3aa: CASSYTQGYEQYF; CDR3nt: TGTGCCAGCAGTTATACCCAGGGGTACGAGCAGTACTTC
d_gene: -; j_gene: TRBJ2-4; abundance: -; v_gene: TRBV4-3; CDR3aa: CASSQVQGAKNIQYF; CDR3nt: TGCGCCAGCAGCCAAGTTCAGGGAGCCAAAAACATTCAGTACTTC
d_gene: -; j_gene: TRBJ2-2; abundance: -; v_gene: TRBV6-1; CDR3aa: CASSEAGSRGPGELFF; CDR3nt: TGTGCCAGCAGTGAGGCCGGAAGCCGAGGGCCCGGGGAGCTGTTTTTT
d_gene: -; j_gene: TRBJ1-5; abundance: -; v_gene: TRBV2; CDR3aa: CASSPPDNTVQPQHF; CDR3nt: TGTGCCAGCAGTCCCCCCGACAATACGGTCCAGCCCCAGCATTTT
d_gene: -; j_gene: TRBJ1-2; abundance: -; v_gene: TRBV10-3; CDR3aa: CAIPGTYYGYTF; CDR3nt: TGTGCCATCCCAGGGACTTACTATGGCTACACCTTC
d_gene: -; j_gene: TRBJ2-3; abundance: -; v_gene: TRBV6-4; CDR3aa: CASSDSVGSSTDTQYF; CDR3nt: TGTGCCAGCAGTGACTCGGTCGGGTCCAGCACAGATACGCAGTATTTT
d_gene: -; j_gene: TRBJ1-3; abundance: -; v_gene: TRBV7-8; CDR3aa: CASSLVTGNTIYF; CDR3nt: TGTGCCAGCAGCTTAGTAACTGGAAACACCATATATTTT
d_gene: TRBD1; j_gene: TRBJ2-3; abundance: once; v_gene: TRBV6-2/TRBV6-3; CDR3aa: CASSYPRDRGTDTQYF; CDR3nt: TGTGCCAGCAGTTACCCACGGGACAGGGGGACAGATACGCAGTATTTT
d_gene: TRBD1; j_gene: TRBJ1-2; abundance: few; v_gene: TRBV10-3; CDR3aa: CAISAWTGGDGYTF; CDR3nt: TGTGCCATCAGTGCCTGGACAGGGGGCGATGGCTACACCTTC
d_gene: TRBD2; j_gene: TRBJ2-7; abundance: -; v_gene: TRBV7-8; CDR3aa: CASSPELAGTSYEQYF; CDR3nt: TGTGCCAGCAGTCCTGAACTAGCGGGGACTTCCTACGAGCAGTACTTC
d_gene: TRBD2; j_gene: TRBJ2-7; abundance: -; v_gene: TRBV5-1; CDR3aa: CASSVTWTSGYSYEQYF; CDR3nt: TGCGCCAGCAGCGTCACTTGGACTAGCGGGTACTCCTACGAGCAGTACTTC
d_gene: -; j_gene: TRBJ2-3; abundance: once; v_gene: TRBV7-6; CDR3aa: CASSLDLGPTDTQYF; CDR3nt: TGTGCCAGCAGCTTAGATCTGGGCCCCACAGATACGCAGTATTTT
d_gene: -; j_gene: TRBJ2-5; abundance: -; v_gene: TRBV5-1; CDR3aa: CASSLSPGTQETQYF; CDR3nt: TGCGCCAGCAGCTTGAGCCCCGGGACACAAGAGACCCAGTACTTC
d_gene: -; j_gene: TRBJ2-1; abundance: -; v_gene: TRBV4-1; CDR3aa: CASSRGGNNEQFF; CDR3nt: TGCGCCAGCAGCCGAGGCGGCAACAATGAGCAGTTCTTC
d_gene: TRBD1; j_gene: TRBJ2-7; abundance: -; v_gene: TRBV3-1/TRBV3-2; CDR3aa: CASSLLPGQGFYEQYF; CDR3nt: TGTGCCAGCAGCCTCTTACCGGGACAGGGTTTCTACGAGCAGTACTTC
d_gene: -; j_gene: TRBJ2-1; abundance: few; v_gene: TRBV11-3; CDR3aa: CASSVSNNEQFF; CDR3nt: TGTGCCAGCAGCGTTAGCAACAATGAGCAGTTCTTC
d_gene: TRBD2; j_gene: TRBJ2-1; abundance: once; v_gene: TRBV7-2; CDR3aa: CASSLVLAGGTSEQFF; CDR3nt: TGTGCCAGCAGCTTAGTTCTCGCGGGGGGGACAAGTGAGCAGTTCTTC
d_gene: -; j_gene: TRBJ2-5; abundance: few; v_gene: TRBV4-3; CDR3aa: CASSQVQQETQYF; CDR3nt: TGCGCCAGCAGCCAAGTACAGCAAGAGACCCAGTACTTC
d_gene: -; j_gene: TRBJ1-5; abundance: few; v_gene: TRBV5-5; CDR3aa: CASSLASDSSNQPQHF; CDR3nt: TGTGCCAGCAGCTTGGCCTCGGACAGTAGCAATCAGCCCCAGCATTTT
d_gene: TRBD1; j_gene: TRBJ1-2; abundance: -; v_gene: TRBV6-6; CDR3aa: CASRPDRGNHLHF; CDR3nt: TGTGCCAGCAGGCCCGACAGGGGCAACCACCTTCACTTC
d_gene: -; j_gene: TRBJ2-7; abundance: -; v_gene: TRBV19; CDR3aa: CASSILSPKRGEQYF; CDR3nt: TGTGCCAGTAGTATATTGTCACCTAAACGGGGGGAGCAGTACTTC
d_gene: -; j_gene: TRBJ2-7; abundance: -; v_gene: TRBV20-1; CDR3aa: CSATASYEQYF; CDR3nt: TGCAGTGCAACAGCCTCCTACGAGCAGTACTTC
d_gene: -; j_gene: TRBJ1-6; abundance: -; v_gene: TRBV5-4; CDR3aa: CASSLGKGSYNSPLHF; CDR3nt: TGTGCCAGCAGCTTGGGAAAGGGGTCCTATAATTCACCCCTCCACTTT
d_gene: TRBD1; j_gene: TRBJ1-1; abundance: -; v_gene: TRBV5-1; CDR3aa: CASSIGQGNTEAFF; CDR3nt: TGCGCCAGCAGCATTGGACAGGGGAACACTGAAGCTTTCTTT
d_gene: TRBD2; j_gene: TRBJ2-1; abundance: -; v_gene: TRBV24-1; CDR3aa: CATSAISGGANEQFF; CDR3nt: TGTGCCACCAGTGCTATTAGCGGGGGGGCCAATGAGCAGTTCTTC
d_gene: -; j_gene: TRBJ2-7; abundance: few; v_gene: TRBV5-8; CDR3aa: CASSFGLAYEQYF; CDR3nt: TGTGCCAGCAGCTTCGGACTCGCGTACGAGCAGTACTTC
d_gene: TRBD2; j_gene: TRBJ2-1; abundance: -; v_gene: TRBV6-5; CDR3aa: CASSPNGGGNNEQFF; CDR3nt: TGTGCCAGCAGTCCAAACGGGGGGGGCAACAATGAGCAGTTCTTC
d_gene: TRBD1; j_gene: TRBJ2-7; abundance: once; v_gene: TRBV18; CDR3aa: CASSASPGQAYEQYF; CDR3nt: TGTGCCAGCTCAGCTTCTCCGGGACAGGCCTACGAGCAGTACTTC
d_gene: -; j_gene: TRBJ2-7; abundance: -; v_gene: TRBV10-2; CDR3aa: CASSEGRGLEQYF; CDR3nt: TGCGCCAGCAGTGAGGGCAGGGGTTTAGAGCAGTACTTC
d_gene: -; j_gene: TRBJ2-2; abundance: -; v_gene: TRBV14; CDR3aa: CASSPLGLRGRSDTGELFF; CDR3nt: TGTGCCAGCAGCCCACTCGGACTAAGGGGACGGTCGGACACCGGGGAGCTGTTTTTT
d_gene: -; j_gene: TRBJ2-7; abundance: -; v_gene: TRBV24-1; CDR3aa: CATSRRGSDEQYF; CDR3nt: TGTGCCACCAGTCGAAGGGGATCCGACGAGCAGTACTTC
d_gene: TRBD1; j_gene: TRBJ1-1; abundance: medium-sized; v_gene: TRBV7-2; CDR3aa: CASSPTGATEAFF; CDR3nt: TGTGCCAGCAGTCCCACAGGGGCTACTGAAGCTTTCTTT
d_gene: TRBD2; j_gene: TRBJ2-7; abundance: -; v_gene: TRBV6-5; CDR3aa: CASRIWTSGKDEQYF; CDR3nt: TGTGCCAGCAGGATTTGGACTAGCGGGAAGGACGAGCAGTACTTC
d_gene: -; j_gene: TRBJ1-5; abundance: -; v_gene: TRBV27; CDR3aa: CASSSSGTPSNQPQHF; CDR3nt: TGTGCCAGCAGTAGTTCCGGGACACCTAGCAATCAGCCCCAGCATTTT
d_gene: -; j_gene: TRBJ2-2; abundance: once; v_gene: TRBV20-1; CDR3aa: CSASLDSNTGELFF; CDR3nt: TGCAGTGCTAGTCTGGACAGCAACACCGGGGAGCTGTTTTTT
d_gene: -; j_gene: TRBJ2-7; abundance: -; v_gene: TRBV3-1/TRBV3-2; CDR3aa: CASSQVWHEQYF; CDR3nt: TGTGCCAGCAGCCAAGTCTGGCACGAGCAGTACTTC
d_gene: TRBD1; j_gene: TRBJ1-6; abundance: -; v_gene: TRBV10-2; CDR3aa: CASSEQGVNSPLHF; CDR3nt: TGCGCCAGCAGTGAACAGGGGGTGAATTCACCCCTCCACTTT
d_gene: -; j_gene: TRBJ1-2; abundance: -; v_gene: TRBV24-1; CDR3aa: CATSDTVYGYTF; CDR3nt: TGTGCCACCAGTGATACAGTCTATGGCTACACCTTC
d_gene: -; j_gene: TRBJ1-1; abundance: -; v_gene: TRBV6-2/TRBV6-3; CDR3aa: CASSYKIGEKDTEAFF; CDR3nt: TGTGCCAGCAGTTACAAGATCGGGGAAAAGGACACTGAAGCTTTCTTT
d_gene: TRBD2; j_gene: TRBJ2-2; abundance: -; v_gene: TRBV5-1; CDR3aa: CASSLGPSGRGTGELFF; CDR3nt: TGCGCCAGCAGCTTGGGTCCTAGCGGGAGAGGGACCGGGGAGCTGTTTTTT
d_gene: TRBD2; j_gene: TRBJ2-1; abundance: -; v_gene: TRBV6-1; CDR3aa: CASSEASGGGDEQFF; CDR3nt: TGTGCCAGCAGTGAGGCTAGCGGGGGCGGGGATGAGCAGTTCTTC
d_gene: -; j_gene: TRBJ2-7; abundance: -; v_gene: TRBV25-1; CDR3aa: CASLRQGGYEQYF; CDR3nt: TGTGCCAGTTTACGACAGGGAGGATACGAGCAGTACTTC
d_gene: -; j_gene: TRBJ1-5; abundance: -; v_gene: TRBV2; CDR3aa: CASSEQISNQPQHF; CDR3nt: TGTGCCAGCAGTGAACAAATTAGCAATCAGCCCCAGCATTTT
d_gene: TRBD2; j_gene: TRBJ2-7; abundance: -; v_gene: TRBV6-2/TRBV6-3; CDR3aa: CASSYSMGGGADEQYF; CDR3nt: TGTGCCAGCAGTTACTCGATGGGCGGGGGGGCCGACGAGCAGTACTTC
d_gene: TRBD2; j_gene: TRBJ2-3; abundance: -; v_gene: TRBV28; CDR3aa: CASRLAGADTQYF; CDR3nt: TGTGCCTCCCGACTAGCGGGAGCAGATACGCAGTATTTT
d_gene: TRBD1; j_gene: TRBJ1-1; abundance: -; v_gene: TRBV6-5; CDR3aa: CASSYSTAGQGFKAFF; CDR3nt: TGTGCCAGCAGTTACTCGACTGCGGGACAGGGTTTTAAAGCTTTCTTT
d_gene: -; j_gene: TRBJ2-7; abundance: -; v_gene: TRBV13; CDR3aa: CASSPRDTPTYEQYF; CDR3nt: TGTGCCAGCAGCCCCCGGGACACACCTACCTACGAGCAGTACTTC